What follows are 17 T cell receptor beta chains derived from one specimen sequenced in a study of blood T cell repertoires in COVID-19. Only in-frame clones appear in the TCRdb table, and some are missing; sequencing was by immunoSEQ multiplex PCR. The table records some 80,000 clones, approximately 86% of them present only once. The sample consisted of peripheral blood. These receptors were collected from an elderly man with active or convalescent COVID-19.

This clone was counted once. This chain links TRBV11-2 with TRBJ2-3; 7 nucleotides match TRBD1. Losses at the gene ends were 2 bases for V and 6 bases for J; bases not matched to a gene: 8. CDR1 and CDR2 (germline): SGHAT, FQNNGV. The CDR3 consists of 15 residues. CDR3 nucleotides: TGTGCCAGCAGCTTAACCCCCCTCAGGGGGGATACGCAGTATTTT. Protein sequence: CASSLTPLRGDTQYF.

The CDR3 protein is CASSEALLGRDEQYV. The CDR3 bases are TGTGCCAGCAGTGAAGCGCTTCTGGGGAGGGACGAGCAGTACGTC. The chain carries TRBV6-1 and TRBJ2-7; 7 nucleotides line up with TRBD2. Germline V gives CDR1 MNHNS, CDR2 SASEGT. This CDR3 is built from 15 residues. Losses at the gene ends were 0 bases for V and 5 bases for J; bases not matched to a gene: 7.

The chain is built from TRBV6-5 and TRBJ1-5; TRBD1 agrees at 10 bases. Germline CDR1 MNHEY, CDR2 SVGAGI. V gave up 6 bases and J gave up 5 bases; unmatched junction bases: 1. This CDR3 has 13 residues. CDR3 coding DNA: TGTGCCAGCAGGGGACAGGGGTATCAGCCCCAGCATTTT. Its protein is CASRGQGYQPQHF.

For the CDR3, the DNA is TGTGCCAGCAGCTTCTTAGCGGGAGCTTCCCCGAACACCGGGGAGCTGTTTTTT. It translates to CASSFLAGASPNTGELFF. V usage is TRBV7-6 and J usage is TRBJ2-2; 9 nucleotides line up with TRBD2. Trimming took 3 bases from V and 0 from J; bases not matched to a gene: 8. CDR3 length: 18 amino acids. CDR1 is SGHVS and CDR2 is FNYEAQ in the germline V gene.

The chain links TRBV19 to TRBJ1-2; TRBD1 aligns across 9 bases. CDR3 length: 15 amino acids. V lost 3 bases, J lost 7 bases, and 9 bases stayed unmatched. The germline V gene has CDR1 LNHDA and CDR2 SQIVND (reference sequence). The CDR3 spells CASSMVTGGFGGYTF. CDR3 nucleotides: TGTGCCAGTAGTATGGTAACAGGGGGCTTTGGTGGCTACACCTTC.

In its sample, this clone was seen once. V gene TRBV2 combines with J gene TRBJ2-5; D perhaps matches TRBD2 (5 bases). In germline, CDR1 is SNHLY, CDR2 FYNNEI. V dropped 5 bases and J dropped 3 bases, with 19 bases sitting between them. The CDR3 totals 16 residues. CDR3 residues: CASSLYRLDGEETQYF. In DNA form, the CDR3 reads TGTGCCAGCAGTTTATACCGCTTGGACGGGGAAGAGACCCAGTACTTC.

The chain joins TRBV19 to TRBJ1-2, with 7 positions matching TRBD1. Germline loops: CDR1 LNHDA, CDR2 SQIVND (reference sequence). Trimming at V came to 4 bases and at J to 4 bases, leaving 6 bases not matched to a gene. This CDR3 spans 14 amino acids. The CDR3 sequence: CASSKTGVSYGYTF. CDR3 nucleotides: TGTGCCAGTAGTAAAACAGGGGTTAGCTATGGCTACACCTTC.

The chain links TRBV10-3 to TRBJ2-1; the match to TRBD1 covers 10 bases. J lost 3 bases, V lost 6 bases, and 5 bases had no gene match. The germline CDR1 and CDR2 sequences are ENHRY and SYGVKD. The CDR3 contains 15 residues. The CDR3 protein is CAIREDRGFYNEQFF. The CDR3 region has the DNA TGTGCCATCAGGGAGGACAGGGGGTTCTACAATGAGCAGTTCTTC.

This rearrangement joins TRBV29-1 to TRBJ1-1; unclear D gene. Germline V gene lookup returns CDR1 SQVTM and CDR2 ANQGSEA. The length of the CDR3 is 13 residues. V shed 3 bases and J shed 4 bases, with 12 bases lying between them. The CDR3 loop is CSVDSATATEAFF. As DNA, the CDR3 is TGCAGCGTTGATTCCGCGACTGCCACTGAAGCTTTCTTT.

The chain uses TRBV9 and TRBJ2-5, with 7 bases aligning to TRBD1. CDR1 and CDR2 (germline): SGDLS, YYNGEE. This CDR3 is 15 amino acids long. V lost 3 bases, J lost 7 bases, and 12 bases stayed unmatched. The CDR3 DNA is TGTGCCAGCAGCGCACGGACAGGAACTAGTTGGACCCAGTACTTC. Protein product: CASSARTGTSWTQYF.

The chain has TRBV10-2 and TRBJ2-3, with D possibly matching TRBD1 (6 bases). CDR1 WSHSY and CDR2 SAAADI come from the germline V gene. Trimming removed 5 bases at V and 0 bases at J, with 18 bases between. This CDR3 is built from 17 residues. The CDR3 loop reads CASSRGSWAYSTDTQYF. In nucleotides, the CDR3 is TGCGCCAGCAGTAGGGGGAGTTGGGCGTACAGCACAGATACGCAGTATTTT.

The chain has TRBV29-1 and TRBJ2-2; 7 positions agree with TRBD2. V trimming: 6 bases; J trimming: 6 bases; junction bases outside the gene matches: 10. Germline CDR1 SQVTM, CDR2 ANQGSEA. This CDR3 comprises 14 residues. In DNA form, the CDR3 reads TGCAGCGTCGGAACAGCGGGACTGTCCGGGGAGCTGTTTTTT. This gives the protein CSVGTAGLSGELFF.

The V gene is TRBV14, the J gene TRBJ1-2; D gene ambiguous. The CDR3 covers 15 residues. CDR1 SGHDN and CDR2 FVKESK come from the germline V gene. V dropped 2 bases and J dropped 0 bases, with 10 bases sitting between them. Written as DNA, the CDR3 is TGTGCCAGCAGCCAACACAGTGTAGCTAACTATGGCTACACCTTC. Translating gives CASSQHSVANYGYTF.

The chain couples TRBV15 to TRBJ2-1, with 10 bases lining up with TRBD2. The junction had 10 bases not matched to a gene; V was cut back by 0 bases and J by 8 bases. CDR3 length: 17 residues. CDR1 LNHNV and CDR2 YYDKDF come from the germline V gene (reference sequence). CDR3 protein: CATSRDQRGGPRDEQFF. CDR3 in DNA: TGTGCCACCAGCAGAGACCAGCGGGGGGGCCCCAGGGATGAGCAGTTCTTC.

The gene calls are TRBV7-2 and TRBJ1-5, with a possible D match to TRBD1 (6 bases). The V and J ends lost 1 base and 2 bases respectively, with 12 bases between them. Per the germline V gene, CDR1 is SGHTA and CDR2 is FQGNSA. The CDR3 contains 16 residues. The CDR3 DNA reads as TGTGCCAGCAGCTTAGTAGCGGGGGCTGGCAATCAGCCCCAGCATTTT. Translation gives CASSLVAGAGNQPQHF.

In this sample, this clone turned up a few times. The chain joins TRBV11-3 to TRBJ2-1; the D is unclear. The germline V and J ends were trimmed by 5 bases and 9 bases, with 14 bases remaining between them. This CDR3 spans 13 amino acids. Looked up from germline, CDR1 is SGHNT and CDR2 is YENEEA. DNA for the CDR3: TGTGCCAGCAGCAGGCGCGCCCGGAGTGAGCAGTTCTTC. Translated, it gives CASSRRARSEQFF.

The chain couples TRBV6-1 to TRBJ2-1; D possibly corresponds to TRBD1 (5 bases). Trimming stripped 3 bases from V and 7 bases from J, with 16 bases between. There are 15 residues in the CDR3. CDR1 is MNHNS and CDR2 is SASEGT in the germline V gene. CDR3 sequence reads: CASSDRAYRANEQFF. CDR3 in DNA: TGTGCCAGCAGTGACAGGGCCTACCGGGCGAATGAGCAGTTCTTC.